What follows describes a single T cell receptor (beta chain). Its antigen is not known. This specimen belongs to a study of response to subunit inactivated influenza vaccine. TCRdb itself ran the RT-PCR reads through MiXCR, one entry per CDR3 protein. Of around 520,000 distinct CDR3 sequences in the sample, 25% are singletons; the top ten hold 1.9%. The CDR3 spans 15 residues. Germline CDR1 reads DFQATT; CDR2 reads SNEGSKA (reference sequence). The ends lost 1 base at V and 6 bases at J; junction bases unmatched: 7. Study-wide findings and caveats: Authors proposed each seasonal influenza vaccination draws in few new T cells.

The sequence was collected from a man aged 45 to 65 who received an inactivated influenza vaccine. The chain uses TRBV20-1 and TRBJ2-2; 8 nucleotides align to TRBD2. Source: CD4+ T cells sorted from PBMCs, taken about 5 days after vaccination. In nucleotides, the CDR3 is TGCAGTGCTAGAGCAGCGGGGGTAGGCGCCGGGGAGCTGTTTTTT. This codes for CSARAAGVGAGELFF.